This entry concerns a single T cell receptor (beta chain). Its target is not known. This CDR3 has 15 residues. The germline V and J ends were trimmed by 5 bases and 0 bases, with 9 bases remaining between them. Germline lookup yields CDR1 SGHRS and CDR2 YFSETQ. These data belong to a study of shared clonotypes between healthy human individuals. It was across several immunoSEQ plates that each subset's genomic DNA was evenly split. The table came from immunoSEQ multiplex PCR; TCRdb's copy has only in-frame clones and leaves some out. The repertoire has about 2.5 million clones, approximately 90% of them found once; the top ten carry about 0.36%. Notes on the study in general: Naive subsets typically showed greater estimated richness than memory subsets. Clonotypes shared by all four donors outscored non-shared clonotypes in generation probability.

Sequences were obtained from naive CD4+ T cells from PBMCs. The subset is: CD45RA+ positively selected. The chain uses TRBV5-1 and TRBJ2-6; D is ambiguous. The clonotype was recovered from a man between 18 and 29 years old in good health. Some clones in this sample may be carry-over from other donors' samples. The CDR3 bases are TGCGCCAGCAGGAAGGACGGCTCTGGGGCCAACGTCCTGACTTTC. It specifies CASRKDGSGANVLTF.